This is a list of T cell receptor beta chains from one sample in a study of cytomegalovirus exposure and HLA in healthy donors. Sequenced by immunoSEQ multiplex PCR; TCRdb stores in-frame clones only, minus some. Among 100,000 to 150,000 clones listed, over 65% were seen once. The sequenced sample consisted of PBMCs. These TCRs come from a man younger than 35 in good health and CMV-seronegative. Each CDR3 is given with its conserved first and last residue. A D gene is named only where the DNA matches it firmly. Some rows mark clone size as missing; the rest say once, few, many or name a class of expanded clone.

>TRBJ1-6|-|TRBV12-2|-
CASRLDIDKWRVHSPLHF
TGTGCAAGTCGCTTAGATATAGACAAGTGGAGGGTTCATTCACCCCTCCACTTT
>TRBJ1-1|-|TRBV4-1|-
CASSPFPLTGNTEAFF
TGCGCCAGCAGCCCCTTCCCTTTAACAGGGAACACTGAAGCTTTCTTT
>TRBJ2-2|-|TRBV6-5|TRBD2
CASSYRGGTGELFF
TGTGCCAGCAGTTACCGGGGGGGCACCGGGGAGCTGTTTTTT
>TRBJ1-2|-|TRBV19|-
CASMVGEGFGYTF
TGTGCCAGTATGGTCGGGGAGGGCTTTGGCTACACCTTC
>TRBJ1-1|-|TRBV5-4|TRBD1
CASSFGQAFEAFF
TGTGCCAGCAGCTTCGGACAGGCATTCGAAGCTTTCTTT
>TRBJ2-1|few|TRBV6-1|TRBD1
CASSEIGTGAGSGYNEQFF
TGTGCCAGCAGTGAGATTGGGACAGGGGCCGGCTCCGGGTACAATGAGCAGTTCTTC
>TRBJ2-3|-|TRBV2|TRBD2
CASSATSGGRGDTQYF
TGTGCCAGCAGTGCGACTAGCGGGGGCCGGGGAGATACGCAGTATTTT
>TRBJ2-5|-|TRBV19|TRBD1
CASSAGTGGWTQYF
TGTGCCAGTAGTGCGGGGACAGGGGGTTGGACCCAGTACTTC
>TRBJ1-4|few|TRBV6-1|-
CASNLRRGIEKLFF
TGTGCCAGCAATCTTAGGCGGGGAATCGAAAAACTGTTTTTT
>TRBJ2-1|-|TRBV2|TRBD2
CASRQGLAGVREQFF
TGTGCCAGCAGACAGGGACTAGCGGGGGTTCGTGAGCAGTTCTTC
>TRBJ1-2|-|TRBV6-5|-
CASSYWGQGNYGYTF
TGTGCCAGCAGTTACTGGGGGCAGGGAAACTATGGCTACACCTTC
>TRBJ2-3|-|TRBV2|TRBD1
CASSYRGADTQYF
TGTGCCAGCAGTTACAGGGGTGCAGATACGCAGTATTTT
>TRBJ1-3|few|TRBV10-3|-
CAIRAGEGNTIYF
TGTGCCATCAGGGCAGGGGAAGGAAACACCATATATTTT
>TRBJ1-1|-|TRBV19|-
CASSISIRLTEAFF
TGTGCCAGTAGTATTTCCATCAGACTCACTGAAGCTTTCTTT
>TRBJ2-2|-|TRBV7-2|TRBD2
CASKGSGGTNTGELFF
TGTGCCAGCAAAGGTAGCGGGGGGACGAACACCGGGGAGCTGTTTTTT
>TRBJ1-1|-|TRBV5-4|TRBD1
CASSLPGQGWNTEAFF
TGTGCCAGCAGCTTGCCGGGACAGGGATGGAACACTGAAGCTTTCTTT
>TRBJ2-3|-|TRBV7-2|-
CASSRRSGDRDTQYF
TGTGCCAGCAGCCGTCGATCCGGGGATCGGGATACGCAGTATTTT
>TRBJ2-7|-|TRBV29-1|-
CSVEDQGGEQYF
TGCAGCGTTGAAGATCAGGGTGGGGAGCAGTACTTC
>TRBJ2-3|-|TRBV7-2|TRBD1
CASRSQGVLGTDTQYF
TGTGCCAGCAGATCACAGGGGGTATTGGGCACAGATACGCAGTATTTT
>TRBJ2-2|-|TRBV2|-
CASRDKPGELFF
TGTGCCAGCAGGGACAAGCCCGGGGAGCTGTTTTTT
>TRBJ2-2|-|TRBV7-3|-
CASSLTGLAAASNTGELFF
TGTGCCAGCAGCTTAACCGGGCTAGCAGCAGCCTCGAACACCGGGGAGCTGTTTTTT
>TRBJ2-1|-|TRBV5-1|TRBD1
CASSADRGSSYNEQFF
TGCGCCAGCAGCGCTGACAGGGGTAGCTCCTACAATGAGCAGTTCTTC
>TRBJ1-3|-|TRBV7-2|TRBD1
CASSLEQGANTIYF
TGTGCCAGCAGCTTAGAACAGGGGGCTAACACCATATATTTT
>TRBJ1-1|-|TRBV15|TRBD1
CATSAGGRGWTNTEAFF
TGTGCCACCAGCGCGGGGGGCAGGGGGTGGACGAACACTGAAGCTTTCTTT
>TRBJ1-1|-|TRBV6-5|-
CASSPGPLRDTEAFF
TGTGCCAGCAGTCCAGGTCCGTTGAGGGACACTGAAGCTTTCTTT
>TRBJ1-1|-|TRBV18|TRBD1
CASSPPNDRGGEAFF
TGTGCCAGCTCACCACCCAATGACAGGGGCGGTGAAGCTTTCTTT
>TRBJ2-7|-|TRBV4-2|TRBD2
CASSQDGASGSYEQYF
TGTGCCAGCAGCCAAGATGGCGCTAGCGGATCCTACGAGCAGTACTTC
>TRBJ2-2|-|TRBV7-8|-
CASSPRGRINTGELFF
TGTGCCAGCAGCCCCAGGGGTCGAATAAACACCGGGGAGCTGTTTTTT
>TRBJ2-1|once|TRBV11-3|-
CASSLADEQFF
TGTGCCAGCAGCTTAGCGGATGAGCAGTTCTTC
>TRBJ2-7|-|TRBV11-2|TRBD1
CASSTGGAYYEQYF
TGTGCCAGCTCAACAGGGGGCGCATACTACGAGCAGTACTTC
>TRBJ1-1|-|TRBV7-2|TRBD1
CASSLVGQAEAFF
TGTGCCAGCAGCCTCGTTGGACAGGCTGAAGCTTTCTTT
>TRBJ1-2|-|TRBV7-9|TRBD1
CASSLVGQGARDGYTF
TGTGCCAGCAGCTTAGTGGGGCAGGGGGCGCGAGATGGCTACACCTTC
>TRBJ1-1|-|TRBV7-2|-
CASRAPNTEAFF
TGTGCCAGCAGGGCCCCGAACACTGAAGCTTTCTTT